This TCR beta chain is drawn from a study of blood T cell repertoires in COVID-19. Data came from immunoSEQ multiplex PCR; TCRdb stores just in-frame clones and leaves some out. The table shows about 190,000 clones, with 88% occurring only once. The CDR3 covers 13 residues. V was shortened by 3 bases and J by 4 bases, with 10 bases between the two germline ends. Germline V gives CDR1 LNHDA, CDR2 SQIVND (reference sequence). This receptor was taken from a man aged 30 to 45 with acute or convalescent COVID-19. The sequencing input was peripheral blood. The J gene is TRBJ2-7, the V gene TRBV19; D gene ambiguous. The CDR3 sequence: CASSMQVMYEQYF. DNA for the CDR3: TGTGCCAGTAGTATGCAGGTGATGTACGAGCAGTACTTC.